The 8 T cell receptor beta chains in this list originate from one sample, sequenced in a study of glioma-infiltrating T cells after dendritic cell vaccination (TCRdb year 2016). The time point label corresponds to: after dendritic cell vaccination, including at tumor progression/relapse. Library creation used the immunoSEQ multiplex PCR assay. TCRdb took this table from immuneACCESS and kept in-frame rearrangements with V and J called. Such tables lack part of the clones; where checked against another copy, unresolved V genes explain under half of the gap, and the rest is unexplained. The sample table contains 50,000 to 60,000 clones; only one count was recorded for roughly 80% of them. The ten largest clonotypes hold about 15% of the sample. Sequencing was performed on blood, taken after dendritic cell vaccination. These receptors all come from a human donor with glioblastoma.

V usage is TRBV6-5 and J usage is TRBJ2-7; 8 positions agree with TRBD1. The CDR3 covers 15 residues. The V gene's germline CDR1 is MNHEY and CDR2 SVGAGI. J was trimmed by 2 bases and V by 4 bases; bases with no gene match: 7. CDR3 nucleotides: TGTGCCAGCAGTTCCCACGGACAGGGAACCTACGAGCAGTACTTC. Amino acid sequence: CASSSHGQGTYEQYF.

This clone was seen more than once but under ten times. CDR3 protein: CASSLAPLGEGEYEQYF. The CDR3 nucleotides are TGCGCCAGCAGCTTGGCCCCGTTAGGTGAGGGGGAGTACGAGCAGTACTTC. V and J are TRBV5-1 and TRBJ2-7; D is perhaps TRBD1 (6 bases). The CDR3 is made up of 17 amino acids. V was pared by 0 bases and J by 4 bases, with 20 bases between. Germline CDR1 SGHRS, CDR2 YFSETQ.

This clone was seen a single time. The V gene is TRBV11-2, the J gene TRBJ2-7; tentatively, D is TRBD1 (6 bases). The CDR3 sequence is 14 residues long. With 3 bases removed from V and 2 bases from J, the gap between germline ends came to 11 bases. Per germline, CDR1 SGHAT and CDR2 FQNNGV. The DNA for the CDR3 is TGTGCCAGCAGCTTCACAGGGAATCCCTACGAGCAGTACTTC. Protein: CASSFTGNPYEQYF. The full variable domain, its missing parts supplied by reference TRBV11-2 and TRBJ2-7, is EAGVAQSPRYKIIEKRQSVAFWCNPISGHATLYWYQQILGQGPKLLIQFQNNGVVDDSQLPKDRFSAERLKGVDSTLKIQPAKLEDSAVYLCASSFTGNPYEQYFGPGTRLTVT.

This clone occurred a few times. V gene TRBV29-1 combines with J gene TRBJ2-2, with TRBD2 matching over 10 bases. From germline, CDR1 is SQVTM and CDR2 ANQGSEA. CDR3 length: 16 amino acids. V was clipped by 6 bases and J by 2 bases; unmatched bases: 9. CDR3 region: CSVSLAGGLNTGELFF. The CDR3 region has the DNA TGCAGCGTGAGTTTAGCGGGGGGTCTAAACACCGGGGAGCTGTTTTTT.

Concerning this clone: Compared with germline, one end of the junction differs, possibly owing to a read error. This rearrangement joins TRBV29-1 to TRBJ1-2, with 7 bases that match TRBD1. The CDR3 totals 12 residues. Germline loops: CDR1 SQVTM, CDR2 ANQGSEA. This CDR3 reads CSVGGDREITSF. The CDR3 region has the DNA TGCAGCGTTGGGGGTGACAGGGAAATAACTTCCTTC.

The chain couples TRBV30 to TRBJ2-3; 9 bases fit TRBD1. Germline CDR1 reads GTSNPN; CDR2 reads SVGIG (reference sequence). The ends lost 5 bases at V and 2 bases at J; junction bases unmatched: 5. The CDR3 runs to 14 residues. The CDR3, as DNA: TGTGCCTGGGCGACAGGGGGGTTCACAGATACGCAGTATTTT. Amino acid sequence: CAWATGGFTDTQYF. Looking up the rest from reference TRBV30 and TRBJ2-3 gives the full variable domain: SQTIHQWPATLVQPVGSPLSLECTVEGTSNPNLYWYRQAAGRGLQLLFYSVGIGQISSEVPQNLSASRPQDRQFILSSKKLLLSDSGFYLCAWATGGFTDTQYFGPGTRLTVL.

This clone was seen just once. The chain is built from TRBV19 and TRBJ2-7; TRBD2 matches 9 bases. CDR1 is LNHDA and CDR2 is SQIVND in the germline V gene (reference sequence). Trimming cost V 1 base and J 7 bases; bases outside gene matches: 5. This CDR3 is 14 amino acids long. The CDR3 sequence: CASSIVGLAGEQYF. DNA of the CDR3: TGTGCCAGTAGTATAGTAGGGCTAGCGGGGGAGCAGTACTTC.

The chain employs TRBV4-2 and TRBJ2-7; 8 bases match TRBD1. The CDR3 spans 15 residues. CDR1 and CDR2 (germline): LGHNA, YNFKEQ. The J segment lost 3 bases and the V segment lost 3 bases, leaving 7 bases of the junction unmatched. The CDR3 DNA reads as TGTGCCAGCAGCCAGAATGACAGGGGTGGCTACGAGCAGTACTTC. This gives the protein CASSQNDRGGYEQYF.